The rows below give T cell receptor beta chains drawn from one sample of a study of T-cell reconstitution after alpha-beta-depleted transplantation in children. MiXCR, applied by TCRdb to the PCR reads, yields one record per CDR3 protein. This sample carries roughly 590,000 distinct CDR3 sequences, roughly 15% of them seen once, and the ten largest clones take approximately 1.1%. The sequenced sample was PBMCs from the stem cell graft donor, obtained from the stem cell graft. Receptors were obtained from a human donor who donated a stem cell graft to a child with acute myeloid leukemia. Both conserved end residues are part of each CDR3.

TRBJ1-1,TRBV18,14,CASTPSARNTEAFF
TRBJ1-6,TRBV20-1,15,CSALTGTGENSPLHF
TRBJ1-1,TRBV20-1,14,CSAREDKMNTEAFF
TRBJ1-6,TRBV20-1,16,CSASPRRGTAPTPLHF
TRBJ2-1,TRBV4-3,16,CASSYLAGGRDNEQFF
TRBJ2-6,TRBV6-5,15,CASSYGGAGANVLTF
TRBJ2-7,TRBV29-1,14,CSVGFRQGAYEQYF
TRBJ2-5,TRBV4-2,15,CASSQDLETQETQYF
TRBJ2-7,TRBV7-9,13,CASSLLPGREQYF
TRBJ1-2,TRBV12-3/TRBV12-4,15,CASSRGRWKDYGYTF
TRBJ2-1,TRBV12-3/TRBV12-4,16,CASRSTTAASYNEQFF
TRBJ1-6,TRBV5-1,14,CASSPGQREPPLHF
TRBJ1-5,TRBV12-3/TRBV12-4,14,CASSVDRRNQPQHF
TRBJ2-1,TRBV6-6,13,CASSQGQINEQFF
TRBJ1-5,TRBV24-1,15,CATSDTGTGNQPQHF
TRBJ2-5,TRBV27,13,CASSLTEQETQYF
TRBJ1-6,TRBV9,15,CASSDGGTYNSPLHF
TRBJ1-1,TRBV29-1,14,CSVEDRTQGTEAFF
TRBJ2-7,TRBV12-3/TRBV12-4,13,CASSSTGRAEQYF
TRBJ2-3,TRBV20-1,15,CSASPGTGIADTQYF
TRBJ1-5,TRBV20-1,12,CSARDRGLTQHF
TRBJ2-7,TRBV7-2,14,CASSLRTGYYEQYF
TRBJ2-1,TRBV7-3,16,CASSLSPGLRANEQFF
TRBJ1-4,TRBV20-1,13,CSAGASFNEKLFF
TRBJ1-1,TRBV6-1,15,CASSPPGQPNTEAFF
TRBJ1-2,TRBV7-2,14,CASSLAIQGAGYTF
TRBJ1-4,TRBV12-3/TRBV12-4,14,CASSSRGRYEKLFF
TRBJ2-7,TRBV7-2,15,CASSLDRDLYYEQYF
TRBJ2-7,TRBV20-1,13,CSARDPGTGGEYF
TRBJ2-7,TRBV6-5,11,CASRGYYEQYF
TRBJ2-2,TRBV5-1,14,CASSSIQGGGELFF
TRBJ2-1,TRBV11-1,12,CASSWTIDEQFF
TRBJ2-6,TRBV24-1,13,CATRDSGANVLTF